The 31 T cell receptor beta chains given below trace back to one sample, sequenced in a study of blood T cell repertoires in COVID-19. Libraries were prepared by immunoSEQ multiplex PCR; TCRdb keeps only in-frame clonotypes and omits some of them. The sample lists some 70,000 clones; approximately 90% were seen once. Material for sequencing was peripheral blood. The receptor source for this set is a man aged 55-75 years with acute or convalescent COVID-19.

This chain uses TRBV5-1 with TRBJ1-6; possibly TRBD1 for D (6 bases). Trimming left V 0 bases short and J 7 bases short, with 11 bases between. The CDR3 is 15 amino acids. Per germline, CDR1 SGHRS and CDR2 YFSETQ. The CDR3 reads CASSLVQGSNSPLHF. For the CDR3, the DNA is TGCGCCAGCAGCTTGGTACAGGGCTCGAATTCACCCCTCCACTTT.

The J gene is TRBJ2-3, the V gene TRBV5-1; D gene ambiguous. V shed 5 bases and J shed 2 bases, with 18 bases lying between them. Germline V CDR1 and CDR2: SGHRS, YFSETQ. The CDR3 has 16 residues. As DNA, the CDR3 is TGCGCCAGCAGTCCCCCATTAGCTCTATTCACAGATACGCAGTATTTT. Translating it yields CASSPPLALFTDTQYF.

This chain uses TRBV6-4 with TRBJ1-4, with TRBD1 matching 7 bases. V dropped 5 bases and J dropped 8; count of bases not matched to a gene: 11. Germline V gene data show CDR1 as MRHNA and CDR2 as SNTAGT. This CDR3 spans 15 amino acids. The CDR3 protein is CASSPLAGGVEKLFF. DNA for the CDR3: TGTGCCAGCAGTCCTCTTGCAGGGGGTGTCGAAAAACTGTTTTTT.

The chain joins TRBV21-1 to TRBJ1-5. TRBV21-1 is a documented pseudogene. There are 14 residues in the CDR3. The CDR3 region is CASSTLNSNQPQHF. The CDR3 DNA follows: TGTGCCAGCAGCACACTAAATAGCAATCAGCCCCAGCATTTT.

V usage is TRBV4-1 and J usage is TRBJ2-7, with TRBD1 identical over 7 bases. This CDR3 is built from 19 residues. J was trimmed by 4 bases and V by 4 bases; bases with no gene match: 22. Germline V gene data show CDR1 as MGHRA and CDR2 as YSYEKL. The CDR3 bases are TGCGCCAGCAGCCCAGACCGGGACAGATTGGAACAGGTGACTTACGAGCAGTACTTC. Amino acids: CASSPDRDRLEQVTYEQYF.

The genes are TRBV9 and TRBJ2-3; TRBD2 matches 8 bases. V was clipped by 3 bases and J by 2 bases; unmatched bases: 8. Germline lookup yields CDR1 SGDLS and CDR2 YYNGEE. The CDR3 contains 16 residues. The CDR3 sequence is CASSATGLVITDTQYF. DNA of the CDR3: TGTGCCAGCAGCGCGACGGGACTAGTCATCACAGATACGCAGTATTTT.

The CDR3 loop is CASSGVPGQGMAYEQYF. In DNA form, the CDR3 reads TGCGCCAGCAGCGGAGTACCGGGACAGGGGATGGCCTACGAGCAGTACTTC. The chain joins TRBV5-1 to TRBJ2-7, with TRBD1 matching 10 bases. This CDR3 contains 17 residues. J lost 2 bases, V lost 4 bases, and 12 bases had no gene match. From germline, CDR1 is SGHRS and CDR2 YFSETQ.

The chain uses TRBV5-6 and TRBJ1-2; D might be TRBD1 (6 bases). The length of the CDR3 is 14 residues. Germline assignment: CDR1 SGHDT and CDR2 YYEEEE. Trimming cost V 5 bases and J 3 bases, with 14 bases left between them. CDR3 nucleotides: TGTGCCAGCAGAGACCCGTACAGGGACTATGGCTACACCTTC. Its translation: CASRDPYRDYGYTF.

This clone was counted a single time. J is TRBJ2-2 and V is TRBV30, with 12 bases matching TRBD1. J lost 5 bases, V lost 8 bases, and 12 bases had no gene match. CDR1 and CDR2 from the germline V gene are GTSNPN and SVGIG (reference sequence). The CDR3 covers 16 residues. DNA for the CDR3: TGTGCCCGATCCCGGGACAGGGGGCGCAGTACCGGGGAGCTGTTTTTT. Protein product: CARSRDRGRSTGELFF.

The chain couples TRBV5-6 to TRBJ2-7, with 9 positions matching TRBD1. With V trimmed by 0 bases and J by 3 bases, 4 bases remained unmatched. CDR1 and CDR2 (germline): SGHDT, YYEEEE. This CDR3 is 15 amino acids long. The CDR3 is CASSLAGQGVYEQYF. DNA of the CDR3: TGTGCCAGCAGCTTGGCGGGACAGGGTGTCTACGAGCAGTACTTC.

The genes are TRBV6-5 and TRBJ2-7; D might be TRBD1 (6 bases). This CDR3 has 12 amino acids. The ends were cut back, 6 bases at V and 1 base at J, with 7 bases in the middle. The germline V gene has CDR1 MNHEY and CDR2 SVGAGI. The CDR3 bases are TGTGCCAGCAGAACAGGGTCCTACGAGCAGTACTTC. This sequence encodes CASRTGSYEQYF.

The CDR3 nucleotides read TGTGCCAGCAGTACAAAACCGGGTCTCAATTCACCCCTCCACTTT. This encodes CASSTKPGLNSPLHF. The chain is built from TRBV6-5 and TRBJ1-6; D remains ambiguous. CDR1 and CDR2 (germline): MNHEY, SVGAGI. Deletions cut 5 bases from V and 7 bases from J, with 15 bases between. The length of the CDR3 is 15 residues.

The chain carries TRBV5-6 and TRBJ2-1, with TRBD2 identical over 9 bases. V lost 0 bases and J lost 10; bases outside the gene matches: 8. The CDR3 is 15 amino acids. Germline lookup yields CDR1 SGHDT and CDR2 YYEEEE. This CDR3 is CASSLAGTSSREQFF. DNA of the CDR3: TGTGCCAGCAGCTTGGCCGGGACTAGCAGTCGGGAGCAGTTCTTC.

The V gene is TRBV12-5, the J gene TRBJ2-1; 8 positions match TRBD2. The V and J ends lost 7 bases and 9 bases, in that order; junction bases with no gene match: 8. The CDR3 is 13 amino acids. The germline gives CDR1 LGHNT, CDR2 FRNRAP. The DNA of the CDR3 is TGTGCTAGTGCCCCGGGACTAGGCGTTGAGCAGTTCTTC. Its protein product is CASAPGLGVEQFF.

As DNA, the CDR3 is TGCAGCGTTAGGGGAACTGGAAACACCATATATTTT. It encodes CSVRGTGNTIYF. This chain joins TRBV29-1 and TRBJ1-3; the D gene is possibly TRBD1 (5 bases). The CDR3 loop spans 12 amino acids. In germline, CDR1 is SQVTM, CDR2 ANQGSEA. Trimming left V 5 bases short and J 2 bases short, with 7 bases between.

This chain connects TRBV5-6 to TRBJ1-2, with D unresolved. The ends were cut back, 2 bases at V and 2 bases at J, with 7 bases in the middle. The CDR3 extends over 13 amino acids. Germline CDR1 is SGHDT and CDR2 is YYEEEE. The CDR3 is CASSFRRNYGYTF. CDR3 coding DNA: TGTGCCAGCAGCTTTCGTCGGAACTATGGCTACACCTTC.

The chain has TRBV15 and TRBJ2-5; D might be TRBD1 (6 bases). The CDR3 spans 14 residues. Trimming pared 0 bases from V and 2 bases from J, leaving 7 bases between. In germline, CDR1 is LNHNV, CDR2 YYDKDF (reference sequence). The CDR3 spells CATSRDGQQETQYF. CDR3 DNA: TGTGCCACCAGCAGAGATGGACAGCAAGAGACCCAGTACTTC.

For this clone: Other DNA sequences in the sample encode the same CDR3. V gene TRBV30 combines with J gene TRBJ1-2; D is undetermined. From germline, CDR1 is GTSNPN and CDR2 SVGIG (reference sequence). The V gene lost 7 bases and the J gene lost 1 base, with 16 bases spanning the gap. The CDR3 is 14 amino acids. CDR3 in amino acids: CASQRWQFNYGYTF. CDR3 bases: TGTGCCTCTCAGCGGTGGCAGTTTAACTATGGCTACACCTTC. Complete variable domain (other parts from reference TRBV30 and TRBJ1-2): SQTIHQWPATLVQPVGSPLSLECTVEGTSNPNLYWYRQAAGRGLQLLFYSVGIGQISSEVPQNLSASRPQDRQFILSSKKLLLSDSGFYLCASQRWQFNYGYTFGSGTRLTVV.

This chain connects TRBV19 to TRBJ1-5; D might be TRBD1 (5 bases). This CDR3 has 15 residues. Germline CDR1 LNHDA, CDR2 SQIVND (reference sequence). V lost 3 bases to trimming and J lost 3 bases, with 12 bases between them. The CDR3 region is CASSMWQGNNQPQHF. The CDR3 DNA reads TGTGCCAGTAGTATGTGGCAGGGAAACAATCAGCCCCAGCATTTT.

The chain has TRBV19 and TRBJ1-3; D possibly corresponds to TRBD1 (6 bases). Germline V gives CDR1 LNHDA, CDR2 SQIVND (reference sequence). Between the trimmed V and J ends, which lost 3 bases and 4 bases, there was a span of 13 bases. The CDR3 consists of 15 residues. The CDR3 here is CASSMDSERGNTIYF. In DNA, the CDR3 is TGTGCCAGTAGTATGGACAGCGAACGGGGAAACACCATATATTTT.

The DNA of the CDR3 is TGTGCCAGCCCCGACGGGGTGGGGATTTGGCGCACAGATACGCAGTATTTT. This sequence encodes CASPDGVGIWRTDTQYF. The chain links TRBV5-8 to TRBJ2-3, with D possibly matching TRBD2 (5 bases). This CDR3 region has 17 residues. V was trimmed by 7 bases and J by 1 base, leaving 22 bases between them. The germline CDR1 and CDR2 sequences are SGHTS and YDEGEE.

The chain has TRBV12-3 or TRBV12-4 and TRBJ1-2; D gene unclear. The CDR3 length is 13 residues. Trimming stripped 2 bases from V and 8 bases from J, with 12 bases between. DNA of the CDR3: TGTGCCAGCAGTTTACGAGTCTCGTGGGGCTACACCTTC. It encodes CASSLRVSWGYTF.

On this clone itself: Germline is not matched at one junction end, which may reflect a read error. The chain recombines TRBV27 with TRBJ2-2, with 10 bases identical to TRBD1. Germline CDR1 is MNHEY and CDR2 is SMNVEV (reference sequence). The CDR3 loop spans 15 amino acids. This chain's CDR3 is CASSVSGTGAGELFF. The CDR3 DNA sequence: TGTGCCAGCAGTGTATCCGGGACAGGGGCTGGGGAGCTGTTTTTT.

The chain couples TRBV21-1 to TRBJ2-7; the table's D call, TRBD1, has no DNA check behind it. TRBV21-1 is annotated as a pseudogene. The CDR3 is 16 amino acids. In DNA, the CDR3 is TGTGCCAGCAGCAAACACGACAGGGCCCGAGCCTACGAGCAGTACTTC. Translating it yields CASSKHDRARAYEQYF.

The chain recombines TRBV29-1 with TRBJ2-1; a weak D match, TRBD2 (6 bases). V lost 1 base and J lost 5, with 15 bases in between. This CDR3 region has 15 residues. Germline CDR1 SQVTM, CDR2 ANQGSEA. This CDR3 reads CSVEAGGALNNEQFF. The DNA for the CDR3 is TGCAGCGTTGAAGCTGGAGGGGCTCTGAACAATGAGCAGTTCTTC.

The V and J genes are TRBV7-2 and TRBJ2-2, with TRBD2 matching 7 bases. This CDR3 has 14 residues. Trimming removed 5 bases from V and 1 base from J; junction bases left unmatched: 1. Germline V gene lookup returns CDR1 SGHTA and CDR2 FQGNSA. The DNA of the CDR3 is TGTGCCAGCAGCCGCGGGGGGAACACCGGGGAGCTGTTTTTT. This gives the protein CASSRGGNTGELFF.

The chain employs TRBV2 and TRBJ2-1; a possible D gene is TRBD2 (6 bases). The CDR3 is 14 amino acids. Germline V gene lookup returns CDR1 SNHLY and CDR2 FYNNEI. V shed 10 bases and J shed 6 bases, with 19 bases lying between them. The chain's CDR3 is CATSGTQLGNEQFF. The CDR3 DNA sequence: TGTGCCACGAGTGGGACTCAGCTGGGCAATGAGCAGTTCTTC.

The V call is TRBV5-1, the J call TRBJ2-1; possibly TRBD1 for D (6 bases). The germline gives CDR1 SGHRS, CDR2 YFSETQ. Trimming took 3 bases from V and 8 from J, leaving 15 bases between them. CDR3 size: 14 residues. CDR3 coding DNA: TGCGCCAGCAGCTCCCGGGACATAAGGGATGAGCAGTTCTTC. Amino acid sequence: CASSSRDIRDEQFF.

The V gene is TRBV11-3, the J gene TRBJ1-4; D is ambiguous. V lost 1 base and J 4 bases, leaving 7 bases between the germline ends. Germline CDR1 SGHNT, CDR2 YENEEA. The CDR3 spans 14 residues. The CDR3, as DNA: TGTGCCAGCAGCTTAGGGCCCGATAATGAAAAACTGTTTTTT. Translation gives CASSLGPDNEKLFF.

This rearrangement joins TRBV28 to TRBJ1-5; the match to TRBD1 covers 11 bases. Germline lookup yields CDR1 MDHEN and CDR2 SYDVKM. The V gene end was trimmed by 5 bases and the J gene end by 6 bases; junction bases not matched to a gene: 6. The CDR3 runs 15 residues. The CDR3 DNA reads as TGTGCCAGCAGTCAGGGACAGGGGGTTAGTCAGCCCCAGCATTTT. It specifies CASSQGQGVSQPQHF.

This chain uses TRBV6-1 with TRBJ2-1; D might be TRBD2 (6 bases). Germline V gives CDR1 MNHNS, CDR2 SASEGT. V was trimmed by 0 bases and J by 7 bases, leaving 10 bases between them. The CDR3 is 14 residues long. CDR3 region: CASSEALASNEQFF. As DNA, the CDR3 is TGTGCCAGCAGTGAAGCACTAGCTAGTAATGAGCAGTTCTTC.